What follows describes a single T cell receptor beta chain. J lost 0 bases, V lost 6 bases, and 4 bases had no gene match. This CDR3 is 13 amino acids long. The germline CDR1 and CDR2 sequences are SQVTM and ANQGSEA. RNA totalling about 0.45 to 1 ug underwent reverse transcription with random hexamers. One entry per CDR3 protein, called by TCRdb with MiXCR from the immunoSEQ multiplex PCR reads. The repertoire includes 150,000 to 200,000 distinct CDR3 sequences, 90% to 95% of them detected once, and over 0.12% sits in the top ten. The data stem from a study of CD8 T cells in Susac syndrome. The sequenced material came from CD4+ T cells from PBMCs. The source is a human donor in good health. This sequence joins TRBV29-1 and TRBJ2-5; 7 bases are shared with TRBD2. The CDR3 DNA sequence: TGCAGCGTAGTCCGGGAGGACCAAGAGACCCAGTACTTC. Its translation: CSVVREDQETQYF.